This T cell receptor beta chain was profiled in a study of T cells in tuberculosis. Study at large: CD1B tetramers identified T cells specific for mycobacterial lipid GMM.

Clones were read by immunoSEQ multiplex PCR, and TCRdb kept only the in-frame ones, dropping some. The sample lists roughly 34,000 clones; 92% were seen once. Sequenced input: PBMCs. This TCR was sampled from a donor aged 10-29 years with latent tuberculosis or without tuberculosis infection. Some clones in this sample may be carry-over from other donors' samples.

CDR3 coding DNA: TGTGCCAGCAGCTTCCTAGTATCCTACGAGCAGTACTTC. This encodes CASSFLVSYEQYF. The chain couples TRBV7-9 to TRBJ2-7; D not resolved. Per the germline V gene, CDR1 is SEHNR and CDR2 is FQNEAQ (reference sequence). The CDR3 length is 13 residues. Between the trimmed V and J ends, which lost 3 bases and 1 base, there was a span of 7 bases.